This T cell receptor beta chain was found in a study of T-cell reconstitution after alpha-beta-depleted transplantation in children. At least ten counts were recorded for this clonotype. Its antigen is as yet unknown. The study's findings and limits: Alpha-beta T cells present about two months after transplant were reported to originate from several hundred expanded graft clones.

This CDR3 has 14 residues. Between the trimmed V and J ends, which lost 2 bases and 1 base, there was a span of 11 bases. Per germline, CDR1 DFQATT and CDR2 SNEGSKA (reference sequence). The library targeted TCRbeta and was prepared with unique molecular identifiers. MiXCR, applied by TCRdb to the PCR reads, yields one record per CDR3 protein. The sample consists of roughly 280,000 distinct CDR3 sequences, roughly 10% of them appearing once. Sequenced here: peripheral blood, sampled 180 days after TCRalphabeta/CD19-depleted stem cell transplant. This receptor was taken from a male patient under 10 years old who had a stem cell transplant for chronic granulomatous disease, so the T cells may come from the graft donor. This chain links TRBV20-1 with TRBJ1-1; a possible D gene is TRBD1 (6 bases). The CDR3 DNA reads TGCAGTGCTAGAACAGGGATTAAGAACACTGAAGCTTTCTTT. Its protein product is CSARTGIKNTEAFF.